This passage covers 2 T cell receptor beta chains from one sample sequenced in a study of CD8 T cells in ankylosing spondylitis. TCRdb analysed the 5' RACE reads with MiXCR anew, one entry per CDR3 protein. Here the sample spans roughly 670,000 distinct CDR3 sequences, over 15% being singletons. No antigens are known for them. Study-wide points: About 8 highly homologous variants made up a TCR beta motif, and this motif appeared characteristic of ankylosing spondylitis blood.

Sample: blood, either unsorted or a sorted T cell fraction (not recorded which). These receptors were taken from a male donor with ankylosing spondylitis.

The chain links TRBV6-1 to TRBJ1-1, with D uncertain. Trimming left V 3 bases short and J 7 bases short, with 9 bases between. The V gene's germline CDR1 is MNHNS and CDR2 SASEGT. There are 12 residues in the CDR3. Here the CDR3 DNA reads TGTGCCAGCAGTGAGTCGCAGCTTGAAGCTTTCTTT. Its translation is CASSESQLEAFF.

This clonotype was seen only a few times. The V call is TRBV5-4, the J call TRBJ2-7; 14 nucleotides agree with TRBD2. After removal of 1 base from V and 1 base from J, the junction contained 10 bases not matched to a gene. The CDR3 consists of 19 residues. Germline V CDR1 and CDR2: SGHNT, YYREEE (reference sequence). CDR3 region: CASSLTMIGTSGGSYEQYF. Written as DNA, the CDR3 is TGTGCCAGCAGCTTGACAATGATCGGGACTAGCGGGGGATCCTACGAGCAGTACTTC.